Below, 30 T cell receptor beta chains from the same sample are listed, as sequenced in a study of blood T cell repertoires in COVID-19. Profiling relied on immunoSEQ multiplex PCR, and the TCRdb table lists in-frame clones only, not all of them. The data hold approximately 240,000 clones, with roughly 90% observed a single time. Sequencing used peripheral blood. These receptor sequences come from a woman aged 40 to 50 who had recovered from COVID-19.

The chain has TRBV21-1 and TRBJ2-7; the table's D call TRBD2 went unverified against the DNA. TRBV21-1 is a recognized pseudogene. This CDR3 is 13 amino acids long. The CDR3 loop reads CASSFREDCEQYF. CDR3 nucleotides: TGTGCCAGCAGCTTTCGGGAGGACTGCGAGCAGTACTTC.

The rearrangement links TRBV6-2 or TRBV6-3 to TRBJ1-3; the D is unclear. The CDR3 runs 14 residues. With 5 bases removed from V and 0 bases from J, the gap between germline ends came to 8 bases. Germline CDR1 reads MNHEY; CDR2 reads SVGEGT. In DNA, the CDR3 is TGTGCCAGCAGTCAACAGTACTCTGGAAACACCATATATTTT. It encodes CASSQQYSGNTIYF.

The V gene is TRBV5-1, the J gene TRBJ2-3; the match to TRBD1 covers 11 bases. Trimming took 4 bases from V and 2 from J; bases not matched to a gene: 9. The CDR3 is 17 amino acids. Per germline, CDR1 SGHRS and CDR2 YFSETQ. The CDR3: CASSTGQGGFNTDTQYF. As DNA, the CDR3 is TGCGCCAGCAGCACGGGACAGGGGGGATTTAACACAGATACGCAGTATTTT.

This chain connects TRBV7-2 to TRBJ2-5; 10 bases line up with TRBD1. V lost 5 bases to trimming and J lost 6 bases; unmatched junction nucleotides: 6. The CDR3 is 14 residues long. Germline CDR1 is SGHTA and CDR2 is FQGNSA. The CDR3 DNA reads TGTGCCAGCAGCCTTCGACAGGGGGCACAGACCCAGTACTTC. It specifies CASSLRQGAQTQYF.

This clone was recorded once. The chain joins TRBV6-5 to TRBJ2-7; 7 bases line up with TRBD1. The CDR3 is made up of 15 amino acids. V lost 7 bases to trimming and J lost 5 bases; unmatched junction nucleotides: 14. Germline loops: CDR1 MNHEY, CDR2 SVGAGI. The CDR3 DNA is TGTGCCAGCATCTCCCTGAGGGGGCGAATTGACGAGCAGTACTTC. Protein: CASISLRGRIDEQYF.

This clone appeared a few times. The chain couples TRBV12-3 or TRBV12-4 to TRBJ1-5; D uncertain. CDR3 length: 13 residues. Trimming removed 3 bases at V and 6 bases at J, with 9 bases between. The CDR3 coding sequence is TGTGCCAGCAGTTTTAGTCCCCGTCAGCCCCAGCATTTT. Translation gives CASSFSPRQPQHF.

The CDR3 loop is CASSYGQGAGDTGELFF. CDR3 coding DNA: TGTGCCAGCAGTTATGGACAGGGGGCCGGCGACACCGGGGAGCTGTTTTTT. The chain is built from TRBV28 and TRBJ2-2; TRBD1 matches 11 bases. Germline CDR1 MDHEN, CDR2 SYDVKM. J was trimmed by 3 bases and V by 4 bases; bases with no gene match: 7. This CDR3 is built from 17 residues.

This chain uses TRBV18 with TRBJ1-3, with D uncertain. V shed 3 bases and J shed 4 bases, with 4 bases lying between them. CDR1 and CDR2 from the germline V gene are KGHSH and LQKENI. The CDR3 has 12 amino acids. The CDR3 here is CASSPEGNTIYF. Here the CDR3 DNA reads TGTGCCAGCTCACCGGAGGGAAACACCATATATTTT.

This chain joins TRBV27 and TRBJ2-3; D possibly corresponds to TRBD1 (5 bases). CDR3 length: 12 residues. Trimming took 3 bases from V and 9 from J, leaving 10 bases between them. CDR1 MNHEY and CDR2 SMNVEV come from the germline V gene (reference sequence). The CDR3 loop is CASSFRTTTQYF. CDR3 nucleotides: TGTGCCAGCAGTTTTAGGACAACCACGCAGTATTTT.

This chain uses TRBV5-6 with TRBJ2-3; 7 bases align to TRBD1. V was clipped by 4 bases and J by 1 base; unmatched bases: 9. The germline V gene encodes CDR1 SGHDT and CDR2 YYEEEE. The CDR3 consists of 16 residues. CDR3 region: CASSRPKGQGTDTQYF. CDR3 sequence (DNA): TGTGCCAGCAGCCGTCCCAAAGGACAGGGCACAGATACGCAGTATTTT.

The V and J genes are TRBV18 and TRBJ2-7; 8 bases are shared with TRBD1. J gave up 7 bases and V 2 bases, and 10 bases lay outside the gene matches. This CDR3 is built from 15 residues. Germline loops: CDR1 KGHSH, CDR2 LQKENI. The CDR3: CASSPRGQEGREQYF. CDR3 in DNA: TGTGCCAGCTCACCAAGGGGACAGGAGGGCAGGGAGCAGTACTTC.

The rearrangement links TRBV27 to TRBJ1-1, with TRBD1 matching 12 bases. CDR1 and CDR2 (germline): MNHEY, SMNVEV (reference sequence). Trimming cost V 0 bases and J 12 bases; bases outside gene matches: 11. This CDR3 comprises 16 residues. CDR3 amino acids: CASSLSYKGQGASSFF. The DNA of the CDR3 is TGTGCCAGCAGTTTATCATATAAGGGACAGGGGGCTTCGTCTTTCTTT.

V is TRBV2 and J is TRBJ1-5, with D maybe TRBD1 (6 bases). V was pared by 1 base and J by 4 bases, with 11 bases between. CDR1 and CDR2 from the germline V gene are SNHLY and FYNNEI. There are 15 residues in the CDR3. This CDR3 is CASSEVTGENQPQHF. CDR3 nucleotide sequence: TGTGCCAGCAGTGAAGTGACAGGCGAAAATCAGCCCCAGCATTTT.

The CDR3 region has the DNA TGTGCCAGCAGTCCGGGGGAGGCCCAGTACTTC. Amino acids: CASSPGEAQYF. This chain joins TRBV28 and TRBJ2-5; maybe TRBD2 (6 bases). The CDR3 spans 11 residues. Germline loops: CDR1 MDHEN, CDR2 SYDVKM. Trimming removed 5 bases from V and 9 bases from J, with 10 bases in between.

V and J are TRBV10-3 and TRBJ1-3, with 7 bases lining up with TRBD1. Germline trimming cut 10 bases from V and 4 bases from J; bases unmatched to any gene: 7. Per the germline V gene, CDR1 is ENHRY and CDR2 is SYGVKD. This CDR3 spans 13 amino acids. Here the CDR3 DNA reads TGTGCCACAAGACAGGGCTCAGGAAACACCATATATTTT. It codes for CATRQGSGNTIYF.

About this clone itself: Other nucleotide sequences in the sample specify the same CDR3. The J gene is TRBJ2-5, the V gene TRBV6-2 or TRBV6-3, with 7 bases aligning to TRBD1. The germline V gene has CDR1 MNHEY and CDR2 SVGEGT. The length of the CDR3 is 12 residues. V was clipped by 6 bases and J by 4 bases; unmatched bases: 2. CDR3 sequence (DNA): TGTGCCAGCAGCCCAGGGGGAGAGACCCAGTACTTC. Encoded protein: CASSPGGETQYF.

The CDR3 coding sequence is TGCGCCAGCAGCCAAGAGACAGTTAATGAAAAACTGTTTTTT. Translation: CASSQETVNEKLFF. V is TRBV4-3 and J is TRBJ1-4, with D possibly being TRBD1 (5 bases). This CDR3 spans 14 amino acids. Trimming removed 0 bases at V and 4 bases at J, with 6 bases between. Germline V CDR1 and CDR2: LGHNA, YSLEER.

The CDR3 here is CASSLEAGYEQYF. Here the CDR3 DNA reads TGTGCCAGCAGCTTAGAGGCAGGCTACGAGCAGTACTTC. V gene TRBV11-3 combines with J gene TRBJ2-7; D call uncertain. Between the trimmed V and J ends, which lost 0 bases and 3 bases, there was a span of 6 bases. This CDR3 comprises 13 residues. The germline V gene has CDR1 SGHNT and CDR2 YENEEA.

The V call is TRBV29-1, the J call TRBJ1-1, with TRBD1 as a possible D gene (6 bases). The germline V and J ends were trimmed by 4 bases and 1 base, with 16 bases remaining between them. The CDR3 runs 15 residues. Per the germline V gene, CDR1 is SQVTM and CDR2 is ANQGSEA. The CDR3 DNA follows: TGCAGCGTTGTCGTTAGGACAGACGCGAACACTGAAGCTTTCTTT. It yields the protein CSVVVRTDANTEAFF. Complete variable domain (other parts from reference TRBV29-1 and TRBJ1-1): SAVISQKPSRDICQRGTSLTIQCQVDSQVTMMFWYRQQPGQSLTLIATANQGSEATYESGFVIDKFPISRPNLTFSTLTVSNMSPEDSSIYLCSVVVRTDANTEAFFGQGTRLTVV.

The chain has TRBV7-3 and TRBJ2-5, with a tentative D call TRBD1 (6 bases). Germline CDR1 SGHTA, CDR2 FQGTGA. V lost 0 bases and J lost 4, with 12 bases in between. The CDR3 length is 15 residues. This chain's CDR3 is CASSLTGASGETQYF. In DNA, the CDR3 is TGTGCCAGCAGCTTAACGGGGGCGTCTGGAGAGACCCAGTACTTC.

This clone was counted a few times. The chain employs TRBV2 and TRBJ2-1, with D possibly being TRBD2 (5 bases). In germline, CDR1 is SNHLY, CDR2 FYNNEI. The V and J ends lost 3 bases and 2 bases respectively, with 14 bases between them. The CDR3 has 16 residues. The CDR3, as DNA: TGTGCCAGCAGTGAGTCTTTGCCGGAGGCCTACAATGAGCAGTTCTTC. It translates to CASSESLPEAYNEQFF.

The chain uses TRBV7-2 and TRBJ2-7; D not resolved. The V gene lost 7 bases and the J gene lost 6 bases, with 16 bases spanning the gap. CDR3 length: 13 residues. Germline V gene lookup returns CDR1 SGHTA and CDR2 FQGNSA. Written as DNA, the CDR3 is TGTGCCAGCACTCAGTCTGAATCCCGCGAGCAGTACTTC. Its translation is CASTQSESREQYF.

The genes are TRBV19 and TRBJ1-1; 10 positions match TRBD1. Germline trimming cut 4 bases from V and 0 bases from J; bases unmatched to any gene: 14. The CDR3 contains 19 residues. The V gene's germline CDR1 is LNHDA and CDR2 SQIVND (reference sequence). CDR3 DNA: TGTGCCAGTAGTACCATATTAGGACAGGGGGTATCTATGAACACTGAAGCTTTCTTT. As protein: CASSTILGQGVSMNTEAFF.

The chain combines TRBV27 with TRBJ1-5; no clear D gene. V lost 4 bases and J 0 bases, leaving 16 bases between the germline ends. This CDR3 has 17 amino acids. The germline V gene encodes CDR1 MNHEY and CDR2 SMNVEV (reference sequence). Here the CDR3 reads CASSSSFTPYSNQPQHF. The CDR3 region has the DNA TGTGCCAGCAGTTCATCTTTTACACCTTATAGCAATCAGCCCCAGCATTTT.

The sample holds one count of this clone. The V gene is TRBV7-2, the J gene TRBJ2-7, with a tentative D call TRBD1 (6 bases). This CDR3 contains 13 residues. CDR1 is SGHTA, CDR2 FQGNSA, per germline. V lost 1 base and J lost 10, with 14 bases in between. The CDR3 region is CASSLEKWGPQYF. DNA of the CDR3: TGTGCCAGCAGCTTAGAAAAATGGGGGCCCCAGTACTTC.

This chain joins TRBV9 and TRBJ2-1, with 9 bases that match TRBD2. Germline V gene lookup returns CDR1 SGDLS and CDR2 YYNGEE. The J segment lost 6 bases and the V segment lost 4 bases, leaving 8 bases of the junction unmatched. CDR3 length: 15 residues. In DNA, the CDR3 is TGTGCCAGCAGCCCCCGACTAGCGGAGATCAATGAGCAGTTCTTC. Translated, it gives CASSPRLAEINEQFF.

This chain uses TRBV6-1 with TRBJ2-6; possible D gene TRBD1, 6 bases. The germline V and J ends were trimmed by 2 bases and 0 bases, with 17 bases remaining between them. CDR3 length: 19 amino acids. CDR1 and CDR2 from the germline V gene are MNHNS and SASEGT. The chain's CDR3 is CASSEFRGRRLSGANVLTF. As DNA, the CDR3 is TGTGCCAGCAGTGAATTCAGGGGTAGAAGGCTCTCTGGGGCCAACGTCCTGACTTTC.

This clone was detected only once. The chain is built from TRBV4-2 and TRBJ2-1, with 7 bases that match TRBD2. Germline lookup yields CDR1 LGHNA and CDR2 YNFKEQ. With 1 base clipped from V and 5 bases from J, the junction kept 8 bases outside the gene matches. This CDR3 has 16 residues. The CDR3 here is CASSQAASGTHNEQFF. DNA of the CDR3: TGTGCCAGCAGCCAAGCAGCGAGCGGGACCCACAATGAGCAGTTCTTC.

The V gene is TRBV7-9, the J gene TRBJ1-4; the match to TRBD1 covers 11 bases. This CDR3 spans 16 amino acids. CDR1 is SEHNR and CDR2 is FQNEAQ in the germline V gene (reference sequence). V dropped 5 bases and J dropped 0; count of bases not matched to a gene: 2. As DNA, the CDR3 is TGTGCCAGCAGCCGGGGACAGGGGGCAACTAATGAAAAACTGTTTTTT. It specifies CASSRGQGATNEKLFF.

The rearrangement links TRBV15 to TRBJ2-3; 11 bases fit TRBD1. V was clipped by 0 bases and J by 6 bases; unmatched bases: 11. The germline V gene encodes CDR1 LNHNV and CDR2 YYDKDF (reference sequence). The CDR3 sequence is 18 residues long. This chain's CDR3 is CATSRDLYGTGGMDTQYF. The CDR3 DNA is TGTGCCACCAGCAGAGATCTGTACGGGACAGGGGGTATGGATACGCAGTATTTT.